This is a list of T cell receptor beta chains from one sample in a study of graft-versus-host responses after intestinal transplantation. This table comes from immunoSEQ multiplex PCR, and its TCRdb copy is limited to in-frame clones, with some not included. The sample includes 30,000 to 40,000 clones, around 86% of them seen just once. The sample was PBMCs, taken more than 950 days after transplant. The receptors here all came from a human patient who received an intestinal transplant, so some T cells may come from the graft donor. The CDR3 runs from the conserved cysteine through the conserved F or W. Each record gives: clone size, J gene, V gene, D gene, CDR3 DNA, CDR3 protein. D genes are given only for firm matches. Rows give clone size only sometimes, using once, few, many, or a class for an expanded clone.

.	TRBJ2-7	TRBV7-9	.	TGTGCCAGCAGCTTAGCGCTAGGCAGCGGCAAGCAGTACTTC	CASSLALGSGKQYF
.	TRBJ1-1	TRBV19	.	TGTGCCAGTAGTATCGGTTCGGCGTACACTGAAGCTTTCTTT	CASSIGSAYTEAFF
.	TRBJ2-7	TRBV6-6	.	TGTGCCAGCAGTTTGGGGCAGGGCTCCTACGAGCAGTACTTC	CASSLGQGSYEQYF
.	TRBJ2-1	TRBV18	.	TGTGCCAGCTCACCAATGACCGCGAACCCCTACAATGAGCAGTTCTTC	CASSPMTANPYNEQFF
.	TRBJ2-6	TRBV5-6	.	TGTGCCAGCAGCTTGGACGGGGGCAGTGGGGCCAACGTCCTGACTTTC	CASSLDGGSGANVLTF
.	TRBJ2-1	TRBV7-3	.	TGTGCCAGCAGCTTAGGAGAGATCAATGAGCAGTTCTTC	CASSLGEINEQFF
few	TRBJ2-5	TRBV18	TRBD2	TGTGCCAGCTCACCACCCGGGACTAGCGTTCCTCTGCTTAGGGAGACCCAGTACTTC	CASSPPGTSVPLLRETQYF
.	TRBJ2-7	TRBV5-5	TRBD2	TGTGCCAGCAGCTTGGGGGCGGGGGTCCACGAGCAGTACTTC	CASSLGAGVHEQYF
.	TRBJ2-5	TRBV19	.	TGTGCCAGTAGTCGACAGTACCAAGAGACCCAGTACTTC	CASSRQYQETQYF
.	TRBJ2-1	TRBV6-5	TRBD2	TGTGCCAGCAGTTACCCCGGGACTAGCGGTAATGAGCAGTTCTTC	CASSYPGTSGNEQFF
.	TRBJ1-1	TRBV6-5	.	TGTGCCAGCAGTTACATCGGTACGAACACTGAAGCTTTCTTT	CASSYIGTNTEAFF
.	TRBJ2-2	TRBV7-7	TRBD1	TGTGCTAGCAGCTTAGCGCCGGGACAGGGGGCGGCCGGGGAGCTGTTTTTT	CASSLAPGQGAAGELFF
.	TRBJ2-1	TRBV30	TRBD2	TGTGCCTGGAGTGTAGAAGGACTAGCGTCGGGTGAGCAGTTCTTC	CAWSVEGLASGEQFF
.	TRBJ2-7	TRBV7-8	TRBD1	TGTGCCAGCAGCTGGACAGGCTCTTTCTACGAGCAGTACTTC	CASSWTGSFYEQYF
.	TRBJ2-2	TRBV6-5	.	TGTGCCAGCAGACACCAGGGTATCGGGGAGCTGTTTTTT	CASRHQGIGELFF
.	TRBJ1-4	TRBV5-1	.	TGCGCCAGCACTGACACCAGCCTCCCTAATGAAAAACTGTTTTTT	CASTDTSLPNEKLFF
few	TRBJ2-3	TRBV28	TRBD2	TGTGCCAGCAGTGCCGGGACTAGCGGTTTCACAGATACGCAGTATTTT	CASSAGTSGFTDTQYF
.	TRBJ1-1	TRBV15	.	TGTGCCACCAGCAGAGACCCGACGACCCGAGGTGTAGCTTTCTTT	CATSRDPTTRGVAFF
.	TRBJ2-7	TRBV4-1	.	TGCGCCAGCAGCCAAGATATATATGGCGGCTACGAGCAGTACTTC	CASSQDIYGGYEQYF
.	TRBJ2-2	TRBV5-1	.	TGCGCCAGCAGCTTGGCCCAGGGCGGTCCACTGTTTTTT	CASSLAQGGPLFF
.	TRBJ2-2	TRBV6-1	TRBD2	TGTGCCAGCAGTGAGGGACTAGACACCGGGGAGCTGTTTTTT	CASSEGLDTGELFF
.	TRBJ2-7	TRBV5-1	.	TGCGCCAGCACGTCCGGCAGGATCCCTCCCGAGCAGTACTTC	CASTSGRIPPEQYF
.	TRBJ1-1	TRBV5-1	.	TGCGCCAGCAGCTTTAACATCCAGGGCCCCATTATGAACACTGAAGCTTTCTTT	CASSFNIQGPIMNTEAFF
.	TRBJ2-1	TRBV5-1	.	TGCGCCAGCAGCTTGAGCCAATACAATGAGCAGTTCTTC	CASSLSQYNEQFF
.	TRBJ2-5	TRBV25-1	.	TGTGCCAGCAGTGATATAGGCGGCCAAGAGACCCAGTACTTC	CASSDIGGQETQYF